A selection of T cell receptor beta chains follows, all from one sample in a study of T cell repertoires in cytomegalovirus infection. Each CDR3 protein is one row after TCRdb ran MiXCR on the reads. The sample includes around 81,000 distinct CDR3 sequences, around 40% of them seen just once. Their recognized antigens are unknown. Sequencing used CD8+ T cells from cultured PBMCs, obtained from culture after CMV antigen stimulation. The source of these receptors is a human donor in good health (CMV status not recorded). Some clones in this sample may be carry-over from other donors' samples. Each CDR3 is given with its conserved first and last residue. A D gene is named only where the DNA matches it firmly. The size field is filled for only some rows; it gives once, few, many or a size class.

>TRBV7-9|.|TRBJ2-7|.
CASSLQWQQDEQYF
TGTGCCAGCAGCCTACAATGGCAACAGGACGAGCAGTACTTC
>TRBV4-1|.|TRBJ1-6|.
CASSPRAANSPLHF
TGCGCCAGCAGCCCAAGGGCCGCTAATTCACCCCTCCACTTT
>TRBV14|many|TRBJ2-7|.
CASSQDEALPYEQYF
TGTGCCAGCAGCCAAGATGAGGCCCTCCCCTACGAGCAGTACTTC
>TRBV6-6|.|TRBJ1-5|.
CASRMDAQSNQPQHF
TGTGCCAGCAGAATGGACGCGCAAAGCAATCAGCCCCAGCATTTT
>TRBV7-2|.|TRBJ2-3|TRBD2
CASSLASASGSTDTQYF
TGTGCCAGCAGCTTAGCGTCGGCTAGCGGAAGCACAGATACGCAGTATTTT
>TRBV4-1|few|TRBJ2-5|.
CASSPLLGQETQYF
TGCGCCAGCAGCCCACTTCTCGGACAAGAGACCCAGTACTTC
>TRBV7-8|few|TRBJ1-1|.
CASSLLAWTEAFF
TGTGCCAGCAGCTTATTAGCGTGGACTGAAGCTTTCTTT
>TRBV7-9|.|TRBJ2-7|.
CASSTGQSQEQYF
TGTGCCAGCAGCACCGGACAGAGCCAAGAGCAGTACTTC
>TRBV7-8|many|TRBJ1-1|.
CASSSPAGNTEAFF
TGTGCCAGCAGCTCCCCGGCGGGGAACACTGAAGCTTTCTTT
>TRBV4-1|.|TRBJ2-2|.
CASSHWHLDTGELFF
TGCGCCAGCAGCCACTGGCACCTGGACACCGGGGAGCTGTTTTTT
>TRBV5-5|few|TRBJ1-5|.
CASSLRYSGNQPQHF
TGTGCCAGCAGCTTGCGGTACAGTGGAAATCAGCCCCAGCATTTT
>TRBV7-9|few|TRBJ2-2|.
CASIRPPAPGELFF
TGTGCCAGCATCCGGCCTCCAGCGCCCGGGGAGCTGTTTTTT
>TRBV28|few|TRBJ2-7|.
CASSFGGHNYEQYF
TGTGCCAGCAGTTTTGGAGGGCACAACTACGAGCAGTACTTC
>TRBV6-1|few|TRBJ1-5|.
CASSEGSSNQPQHF
TGTGCCAGCAGTGAAGGCAGCAGCAATCAGCCCCAGCATTTT
>TRBV19|.|TRBJ2-7|.
CAVGRDESYEQYF
TGTGCCGTCGGACGAGACGAGTCCTACGAGCAGTACTTC
>TRBV5-6|few|TRBJ2-7|.
CASSLAPRGAIDEQYF
TGTGCCAGCAGCTTGGCCCCGAGGGGGGCTATCGACGAGCAGTACTTC
>TRBV7-2|.|TRBJ2-7|.
CASSLDPGTYEQYF
TGTGCCAGCAGCTTAGATCCAGGGACCTACGAGCAGTACTTC
>TRBV19|.|TRBJ1-2|.
CASSISAAGWAYGGYTF
TGTGCCAGTAGTATAAGTGCGGCAGGGTGGGCTTATGGTGGCTACACCTTC
>TRBV19|.|TRBJ2-3|TRBD1
CATATGVDTQYF
TGTGCCACCGCTACAGGGGTGGATACGCAGTATTTT
>TRBV7-9|.|TRBJ2-3|.
CASSPPGGGTDTQYF
TGTGCCAGCAGCCCCCCGGGCGGGGGCACAGATACGCAGTATTTT
>TRBV7-9|.|TRBJ2-7|.
CASSLAGQPYEQYF
TGTGCCAGCAGCTTAGCGGGTCAGCCCTACGAGCAGTACTTC
>TRBV7-9|few|TRBJ2-7|.
CASSLVPAVSYEQYF
TGTGCCAGCAGCTTAGTTCCAGCCGTCTCCTACGAGCAGTACTTC
>TRBV5-5|.|TRBJ2-1|TRBD2
CASSLAGLAGRMRNNEQFF
TGTGCCAGCAGCTTGGCGGGACTAGCGGGGAGGATGAGGAACAATGAGCAGTTCTTC
>TRBV27|.|TRBJ1-1|.
CASSPFDEYTEAFF
TGTGCCAGCAGTCCGTTTGATGAGTACACTGAAGCTTTCTTT
>TRBV7-6|.|TRBJ2-7|.
CASSEGVGAYEQYF
TGTGCTAGCAGCGAGGGAGTGGGCGCCTACGAGCAGTACTTC
>TRBV5-1|few|TRBJ1-3|.
CASSLEANSGNTIYF
TGCGCCAGCAGCTTGGAGGCGAACTCTGGAAACACCATATATTTT
>TRBV7-2|few|TRBJ1-1|.
CASSFKGTEAFF
TGTGCCAGCAGCTTTAAGGGGACTGAAGCTTTCTTT
>TRBV27|.|TRBJ1-1|TRBD1
CASSRQGSTEAFF
TGTGCCAGCAGCAGACAGGGGAGCACTGAAGCTTTCTTT
>TRBV11-2|few|TRBJ2-7|.
CASHSTASEQYF
TGTGCCAGCCACTCCACAGCCTCCGAGCAGTACTTC
>TRBV7-6|.|TRBJ1-4|.
CASSFFTGRSEKLFF
TGTGCCAGCAGCTTTTTTACGGGGCGGAGTGAAAAACTGTTTTTT